The clone carrying this T cell receptor (beta chain) was recorded at least ten times. Its antigen is currently unknown. This sample is part of a study of metastatic and nonmetastatic thyroid tumors. Across the study: Across peripheral blood and tumor or nodule tissue samples taken from malignant and benign thyroid patients, the repertoires were compared with one another. Study-wide findings and caveats: The study reportedly found significantly higher TCR beta diversity in malignant thyroid tumors than benign nodules, in blood and tumor.

The CDR3 runs 14 residues. V shed 8 bases and J shed 5 bases, with 16 bases lying between them. No treatment had been given to any patient before thyroid surgery. Authors' methods: The study built a papillary thyroid cancer distant-metastasis classifier from CDR3 differences across clinicopathological groups. TCRdb reanalyzed the PCR reads with MiXCR. For this entry, the V and J calls and clone size follow TCRdb and not the study's own pipeline. The table includes 50,000 to 60,000 clones, roughly 15% detected once. The gene calls are TRBV12-3 or TRBV12-4 and TRBJ2-1; a weak D match, TRBD2 (6 bases). Sequencing was done on a sample of blood. This TCR derives from a female donor with papillary thyroid cancer or a benign thyroid nodule (not recorded which). Some clones in this sample may be carry-over from other donors' samples. This chain's CDR3 is CASLPGLNHNEQFF. The CDR3 DNA is TGTGCCAGCTTACCGGGACTCAATCACAATGAGCAGTTCTTC.